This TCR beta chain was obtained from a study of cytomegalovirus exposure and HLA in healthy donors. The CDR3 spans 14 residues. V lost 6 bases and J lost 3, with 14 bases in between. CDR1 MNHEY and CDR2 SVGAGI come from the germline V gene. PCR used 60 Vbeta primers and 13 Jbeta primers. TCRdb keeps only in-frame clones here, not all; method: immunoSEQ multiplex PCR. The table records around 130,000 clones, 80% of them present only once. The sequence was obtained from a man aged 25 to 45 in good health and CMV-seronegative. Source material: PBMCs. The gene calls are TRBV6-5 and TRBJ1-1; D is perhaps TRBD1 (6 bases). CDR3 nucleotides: TGTGCCAGCAGCAAACAGGGAAGGGACACTGAAGCTTTCTTT. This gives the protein CASSKQGRDTEAFF.